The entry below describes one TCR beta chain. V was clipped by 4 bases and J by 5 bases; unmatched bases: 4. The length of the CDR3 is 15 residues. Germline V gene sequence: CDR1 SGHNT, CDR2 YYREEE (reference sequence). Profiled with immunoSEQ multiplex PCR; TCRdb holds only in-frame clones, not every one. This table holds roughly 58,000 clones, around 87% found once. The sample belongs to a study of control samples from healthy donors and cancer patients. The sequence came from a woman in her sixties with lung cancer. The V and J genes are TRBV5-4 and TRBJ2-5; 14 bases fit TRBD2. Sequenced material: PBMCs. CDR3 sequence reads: CASSGLAGGGETQYF. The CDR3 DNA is TGTGCCAGCAGCGGACTAGCGGGGGGCGGGGAGACCCAGTACTTC.